This T cell receptor (beta chain) was sequenced for a study of TIL therapy for anti-PD-1-resistant metastatic lung cancer. The overall study: Patients had a median age of around 56 years (range about 35-75).

Study-wide results and caveats: TIL cultures after expansion showed higher clonality and lower diversity than baseline tumor (median around 6% vs 30%).

Regarding this clone: Its target is not known.

CDR3 size: 16 residues. Per the germline V gene, CDR1 is LNHDA and CDR2 is SQIVND (reference sequence). V lost 5 bases, J lost 4 bases, and 18 bases lay in between. Time point specified: pre-treatment sample, taken before nivolumab and TIL therapy. Most excised metastases sampled were pleural nodules or supraclavicular lymph nodes. This was the immunoSEQ v3 assay. Profiling relied on immunoSEQ multiplex PCR, and the TCRdb table lists in-frame clones only, not all of them. This sample carries some 26,000 clones, approximately 63% of them seen once, and the ten largest clones take 15% to 20%. J is TRBJ1-5 and V is TRBV19; D unclear. The sequence was obtained from a woman aged 30 to 85 with non-small cell lung cancer. This material consisted of tumor tissue, taken at baseline. The CDR3 here is CASSPIRLLRNQPQHF. The DNA for the CDR3 is TGTGCCAGTAGTCCGATTAGACTGTTGAGAAATCAGCCCCAGCATTTT.